The 4 T cell receptor beta chains reported below all come from one sample, sequenced in a study of identifying expanded T cells in peripheral blood. Clones were read by immunoSEQ multiplex PCR, and TCRdb kept only the in-frame ones, dropping some. The sample has approximately 100,000 clones; about nine tenths are singletons. The material sequenced was blood. The receptors were sampled from a person aged 18 to 75 in good health.

The chain joins TRBV5-4 to TRBJ1-6; TRBD1 aligns across 12 bases. The CDR3 has 17 residues. Looked up from germline, CDR1 is SGHNT and CDR2 is YYREEE (reference sequence). J gave up 2 bases and V 4 bases, and 4 bases lay outside the gene matches. The chain's CDR3 is CASSPGQGAAYNSPLHF. Written as DNA, the CDR3 is TGTGCCAGCAGCCCGGGACAGGGGGCGGCCTATAATTCACCCCTCCACTTT. Combining the CDR3 with reference TRBV5-4 and TRBJ1-6 gives the whole variable domain ETGVTQSPTHLIKTRGQQVTLRCSSQSGHNTVSWYQQALGQGPQFIFQYYREEENGRGNFPPRFSGLQFPNYSSELNVNALELDDSALYLCASSPGQGAAYNSPLHFGNGTRLTVT.

This chain links TRBV29-1 with TRBJ2-4; the D call may be TRBD1 or TRBD2 (5 bases each). V gave up 5 bases and J gave up 5 bases, with 13 bases separating them. The CDR3 is made up of 13 amino acids. CDR1 SQVTM and CDR2 ANQGSEA come from the germline V gene. The CDR3 nucleotides are TGCAGCGTTTCGAGGGGCGCAGAAAACATTCAGTACTTC. It encodes CSVSRGAENIQYF.

This chain connects TRBV9 to TRBJ2-1; TRBD1 matches at 7 bases. J gave up 3 bases and V 4 bases, and 1 base lay outside the gene matches. This CDR3 spans 13 amino acids. Germline V CDR1 and CDR2: SGDLS, YYNGEE. This chain's CDR3 is CASSTGVYNEQFF. The CDR3 DNA is TGTGCCAGCAGCACAGGGGTCTACAATGAGCAGTTCTTC.

In regard to this clone: One end of the junction does not line up with germline, which may come from a read error. J is TRBJ1-2 and V is TRBV29-1; D remains unclear. The CDR3 extends over 11 amino acids. Germline-derived CDR1 and CDR2 are SQVTM and ANQGSEA. Here the CDR3 DNA reads TGCAGCATTGACCGAGACTATGGCTACACCTTC. It encodes CSIDRDYGYTF.